This T cell receptor (beta chain) was identified in a study of T cells in Graves' hyperthyroidism and ophthalmopathy. Exclusions: uncontrolled infection, other autoimmune disease, pregnancy, lactation. The PBMCs were taken from around 9.1 ml of fresh peripheral blood. TCR beta CDR3 region amplification was performed from RNA transcripts. HTBI primers were employed in a first-round RT-PCR of the TCR CDR3. In TCRdb, the multiplex PCR reads were re-called with MiXCR into one record per CDR3 protein. The sample has around 350,000 distinct CDR3 sequences, 25% seen once. This TCR was sampled from a man aged 50-59 years with Graves' hyperthyroidism. The sample taken for sequencing was blood.

CDR3 in DNA: TGCAGTGCTTCCCATCCAACAGGGGGTAGCACTGAAGCTTTCTTT. Translated: CSASHPTGGSTEAFF. V and J are TRBV20-1 and TRBJ1-1; 8 bases align to TRBD1. This CDR3 comprises 15 residues. The V gene end was trimmed by 5 bases and the J gene end by 4 bases; junction bases not matched to a gene: 12. Germline CDR1 is DFQATT and CDR2 is SNEGSKA (reference sequence).